These 5 T cell receptor beta chains came from one sample sequenced in a study of blood T cell repertoires in COVID-19. The protocol was immunoSEQ multiplex PCR, while the TCRdb copy is restricted to in-frame clones and leaves out a portion. The sample includes more than 200,000 clones, approximately 86% of them seen just once. The sequenced material came from peripheral blood. These receptors all come from a man aged 25-45 years with active or convalescent COVID-19.

This clone was detected only a few times. The V call is TRBV2, the J call TRBJ1-4; D might be TRBD1 (6 bases). The CDR3 loop spans 13 amino acids. Germline V CDR1 and CDR2: SNHLY, FYNNEI. Trimming removed 8 bases from V and 4 bases from J, with 11 bases in between. In DNA form, the CDR3 reads TGTGCCAGCCGCTGGACAGATAATGAAAAACTGTTTTTT. Residues: CASRWTDNEKLFF.

V usage is TRBV19 and J usage is TRBJ1-1; D is unclear. Looked up from germline, CDR1 is LNHDA and CDR2 is SQIVND (reference sequence). CDR3 length: 14 residues. V gave up 3 bases and J gave up 1 base, with 9 bases separating them. CDR3 bases: TGTGCCAGTAGTATTGCATCCAGGAACACTGAAGCTTTCTTT. This codes for CASSIASRNTEAFF.

The chain is built from TRBV19 and TRBJ1-2; the match to TRBD1 covers 12 bases. Trimming at V came to 5 bases and at J to 8 bases, leaving 6 bases not matched to a gene. CDR1 is LNHDA, CDR2 SQIVND, per germline (reference sequence). The CDR3 has 14 residues. As DNA, the CDR3 is TGTGCCAGTAGTCCGTTAGGGACAGGGGGCGGCTACACCTTC. Protein product: CASSPLGTGGGYTF.

The chain employs TRBV30 and TRBJ2-7; perhaps TRBD1 as D (6 bases). The germline CDR1 and CDR2 sequences are GTSNPN and SVGIG (reference sequence). The germline V and J ends were trimmed by 3 bases and 3 bases, with 9 bases remaining between them. The CDR3 sequence is 12 residues long. CDR3 sequence reads: CAWRGQNYEQYF. The CDR3 bases are TGTGCCTGGAGAGGACAGAACTACGAGCAGTACTTC.

The CDR3 region has the DNA TGTGCCAGCAGCCGAACAGGGGTTCAAGAGACCCAGTACTTC. This sequence encodes CASSRTGVQETQYF. The chain is built from TRBV3-1 (or the pseudogene TRBV3-2) and TRBJ2-5; 7 positions agree with TRBD1. The CDR3 contains 14 residues. Germline V gene data show CDR1 as LGHDT and CDR2 as YNNKEL (reference sequence). Trimming cost V 4 bases and J 2 bases; bases outside gene matches: 4.